This T cell receptor beta chain was obtained from a study of T cell responses to AZD1222 COVID-19 vaccine. The germline CDR1 and CDR2 sequences are SGHTA and FQGNSA. Trimming took 5 bases from V and 9 from J; bases not matched to a gene: 5. The CDR3 runs 12 residues. Libraries were prepared by immunoSEQ multiplex PCR; TCRdb keeps only in-frame clonotypes and omits some of them. The sample carries 180,000 or so clones, 70% to 90% recorded once. The starting material was peripheral blood, obtained 28 days after the second AZD1222 dose. The sequence derives from an adult who received the AZD1222 COVID-19 vaccine. V is TRBV7-2 and J is TRBJ2-3; 7 bases fit TRBD2. The CDR3 sequence: CASSLDSGTQYF. The CDR3 nucleotides are TGTGCCAGCAGCCTAGATAGCGGGACGCAGTATTTT.